What follows are 18 T cell receptor beta chains derived from one specimen sequenced in a study of blood T cell repertoires in COVID-19. TCRdb's copy holds only in-frame clones and misses some; the assay was immunoSEQ multiplex PCR. The profile shows some 130,000 clones, 85% to 90% of them singletons. The sample comprised peripheral blood. The receptors here all came from a man at least 80 years old with acute or convalescent COVID-19.

The chain uses TRBV29-1 and TRBJ2-3, with D tentatively TRBD2 (7 bases). V dropped 2 bases and J dropped 4 bases, with 19 bases sitting between them. The CDR3 runs to 16 residues. Germline V lookup: CDR1 SQVTM, CDR2 ANQGSEA. The CDR3 loop is CSVETGGGASPDTQYF. Here the CDR3 DNA reads TGCAGCGTTGAAACGGGCGGGGGCGCGAGTCCAGATACGCAGTATTTT.

The chain joins TRBV6-5 to TRBJ1-2; 8 bases are shared with TRBD1. The ends lost 5 bases at V and 6 bases at J; junction bases unmatched: 8. CDR3 length equals 14 residues. Germline V gene lookup returns CDR1 MNHEY and CDR2 SVGAGI. The CDR3 DNA reads TGTGCCAGCAGTCTTAACGACAGGGGCAATGGCTACACCTTC. Protein product: CASSLNDRGNGYTF.

In the case of this clone: The same CDR3 is also encoded by other DNA sequences in this sample. The chain uses TRBV5-1 and TRBJ2-2, with D unclear. Germline lookup yields CDR1 SGHRS and CDR2 YFSETQ. With 2 bases removed from V and 4 bases from J, the gap between germline ends came to 12 bases. The length of the CDR3 is 15 residues. CDR3 in DNA: TGCGCCAGCAGCTTTACCGGAGTGGGCACCGGGGAGCTGTTTTTT. It is translated as CASSFTGVGTGELFF.

V and J are TRBV10-3 and TRBJ2-1; 9 bases align to TRBD1. V lost 8 bases to trimming and J lost 6 bases; unmatched junction nucleotides: 11. This CDR3 comprises 15 residues. The germline V gene encodes CDR1 ENHRY and CDR2 SYGVKD. The CDR3 region has the DNA TGTGCCATCGCCACCGGGACAGGGATTTCCAATGAGCAGTTCTTC. Translated, it gives CAIATGTGISNEQFF.

This rearrangement joins TRBV5-4 to TRBJ1-2; the match to TRBD1 covers 7 bases. J gave up 7 bases and V 4 bases, and 16 bases lay outside the gene matches. CDR1 SGHNT and CDR2 YYREEE come from the germline V gene (reference sequence). This CDR3 has 16 residues. CDR3 sequence reads: CASSHPTGEEYGGYTF. CDR3 coding DNA: TGTGCCAGCAGCCATCCCACAGGGGAGGAATATGGTGGCTACACCTTC.

The chain uses TRBV7-3 and TRBJ2-1, with TRBD1 as a possible D gene (5 bases). Germline V CDR1 and CDR2: SGHTA, FQGTGA. Trimming removed 9 bases from V and 5 bases from J, with 17 bases in between. CDR3 length equals 14 residues. CDR3 sequence (DNA): TGTGCCAGTAAGTCAACTGGACAACACAATGAGCAGTTCTTC. Amino acids: CASKSTGQHNEQFF.

The chain joins TRBV13 to TRBJ1-2; unclear D gene. The germline gives CDR1 PRHDT, CDR2 FYEKMQ (reference sequence). The CDR3 totals 14 residues. Trimming left V 1 base short and J 4 bases short, with 10 bases between. CDR3 residues: CASSLVGSLYGYTF. The DNA for the CDR3 is TGTGCCAGCAGCTTAGTTGGCAGTCTCTATGGCTACACCTTC.

This sequence joins TRBV29-1 and TRBJ2-3, with 8 bases aligning to TRBD2. With 5 bases clipped from V and 7 bases from J, the junction kept 8 bases outside the gene matches. CDR3 length equals 13 residues. Germline V gene lookup returns CDR1 SQVTM and CDR2 ANQGSEA. In DNA form, the CDR3 reads TGCAGCGTTCAACTAGCGGAGGGCAATACGCAGTATTTT. It translates to CSVQLAEGNTQYF.

The V and J genes are TRBV9 and TRBJ2-2; 7 nucleotides agree with TRBD1. V shed 3 bases and J 2 bases; nucleotides not matched to a gene: 4. Germline V lookup: CDR1 SGDLS, CDR2 YYNGEE. This CDR3 comprises 15 residues. The DNA of the CDR3 is TGTGCCAGCAGCGCACAGGGGCTTAACACCGGGGAGCTGTTTTTT. It encodes CASSAQGLNTGELFF.

This rearrangement joins TRBV5-1 to TRBJ2-3; the D gene is possibly TRBD2 (6 bases). The germline V gene has CDR1 SGHRS and CDR2 YFSETQ. V lost 4 bases, J lost 3 bases, and 15 bases lay in between. The CDR3 length is 15 residues. Here the CDR3 reads CASSTTSFRTDTQYF. The CDR3 DNA sequence: TGCGCCAGCAGCACGACTAGTTTCAGGACAGATACGCAGTATTTT.

The chain recombines TRBV2 with TRBJ1-5; D may be TRBD1 (6 bases). Trimming took 2 bases from V and 5 from J, leaving 10 bases between them. Per the germline V gene, CDR1 is SNHLY and CDR2 is FYNNEI. The CDR3 has 14 amino acids. The DNA of the CDR3 is TGTGCCAGCAGTGAACTTGGGGGCCATCAGCCCCAGCATTTT. Protein: CASSELGGHQPQHF.

This chain joins TRBV7-2 and TRBJ2-3; the D gene is possibly TRBD2 (5 bases). V was trimmed by 5 bases and J by 2 bases, leaving 11 bases between them. CDR1 and CDR2 from the germline V gene are SGHTA and FQGNSA. The CDR3 covers 14 residues. In DNA form, the CDR3 reads TGTGCCAGCAGCCCTGGACTGATCACAGATACGCAGTATTTT. Its protein product is CASSPGLITDTQYF.

This chain connects TRBV4-2 to TRBJ2-3, with D unresolved. CDR1 is LGHNA and CDR2 is YNFKEQ in the germline V gene. The CDR3 covers 16 residues. V was pared by 2 bases and J by 4 bases, with 16 bases between. The CDR3, as DNA: TGTGCCAGCAGCCAACAGTGGGCCTTGAGTCCAGATACGCAGTATTTT. It specifies CASSQQWALSPDTQYF.

This clone has just one count. The rearrangement uses TRBV5-1 and TRBJ1-1; D possibly corresponds to TRBD1 (6 bases). V was shortened by 4 bases and J by 0 bases, with 10 bases between the two germline ends. Germline CDR1 is SGHRS and CDR2 is YFSETQ. The CDR3 contains 14 residues. As DNA, the CDR3 is TGCGCCAGCAGCGGGGGCCTGGTGAACACTGAAGCTTTCTTT. This gives the protein CASSGGLVNTEAFF.

This chain joins TRBV11-3 and TRBJ2-1; D call uncertain. This CDR3 is 15 amino acids long. The germline gives CDR1 SGHNT, CDR2 YENEEA. Trimming pared 1 base from V and 1 base from J, leaving 8 bases between. This chain's CDR3 is CASSLGAGSYNEQFF. CDR3 coding DNA: TGTGCCAGCAGCTTAGGCGCAGGTTCCTACAATGAGCAGTTCTTC.

V gene TRBV5-1 combines with J gene TRBJ1-6; D not certain. Trimming removed 5 bases at V and 5 bases at J, with 14 bases between. Germline CDR1 reads SGHRS; CDR2 reads YFSETQ. The CDR3 has 15 amino acids. The CDR3 DNA is TGCGCCAGCAGTTACGGCACCGGAGATAATTCACCCCTCCACTTT. This sequence encodes CASSYGTGDNSPLHF.

The chain is built from TRBV18 and TRBJ2-1; the D gene is possibly TRBD1 (5 bases). V was shortened by 6 bases and J by 9 bases, with 12 bases between the two germline ends. This CDR3 has 12 residues. CDR1 KGHSH and CDR2 LQKENI come from the germline V gene. The CDR3 is CASSAGFSEQFF. CDR3 DNA sequence: TGTGCCAGCTCGGCAGGGTTTTCTGAGCAGTTCTTC.

The rearrangement joins TRBV24-1 to TRBJ1-5; the match to TRBD1 covers 7 bases. Germline assignment: CDR1 KGHDR and CDR2 SFDVKD. Trimming removed 0 bases from V and 5 bases from J; junction bases left unmatched: 3. The CDR3 has 15 residues. The CDR3 region is CATSDLRDSHQPQHF. The CDR3 DNA reads as TGTGCCACCAGTGATTTGCGGGACAGTCATCAGCCCCAGCATTTT.